A few counts support the clone carrying this T cell receptor beta chain. The record originates from a study of response to subunit inactivated influenza vaccine. This CDR3 region has 15 residues. CDR1 and CDR2 (germline): DFQATT, SNEGSKA (reference sequence). The V and J ends lost 0 bases and 4 bases, in that order; junction bases with no gene match: 9. TCRdb recomputed calls from the RT-PCR reads with MiXCR, one row per CDR3 protein. This sample yields about 530,000 distinct CDR3 sequences, of which around 11% are seen a single time; 10% belongs to the top ten. The genes are TRBV20-1 and TRBJ2-7, with TRBD1 matching 7 bases. The sample was PBMCs from blood, taken on the day of vaccination. This receptor was obtained from a man aged 50-59 years who received an inactivated influenza vaccine. The CDR3 DNA sequence: TGCAGTGCTAGAGATGGGGGTAGGGGGCTGTACGAGCAGTACTTC. The encoded protein is CSARDGGRGLYEQYF.